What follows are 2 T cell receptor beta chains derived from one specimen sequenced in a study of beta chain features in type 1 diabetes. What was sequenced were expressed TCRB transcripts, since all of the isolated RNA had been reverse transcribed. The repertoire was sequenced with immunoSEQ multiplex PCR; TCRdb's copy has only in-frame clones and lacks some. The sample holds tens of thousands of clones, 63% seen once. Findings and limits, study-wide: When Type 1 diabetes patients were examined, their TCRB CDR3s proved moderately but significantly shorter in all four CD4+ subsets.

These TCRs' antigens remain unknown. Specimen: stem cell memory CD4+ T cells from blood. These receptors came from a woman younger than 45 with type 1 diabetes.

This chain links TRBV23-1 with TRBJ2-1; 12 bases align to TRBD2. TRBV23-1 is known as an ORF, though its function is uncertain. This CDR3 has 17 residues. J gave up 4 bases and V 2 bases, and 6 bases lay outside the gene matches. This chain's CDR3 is CASSQPGLAGRYNEQFF. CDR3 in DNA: TGCGCCAGCAGTCAACCAGGACTAGCGGGACGGTACAATGAGCAGTTCTTC.

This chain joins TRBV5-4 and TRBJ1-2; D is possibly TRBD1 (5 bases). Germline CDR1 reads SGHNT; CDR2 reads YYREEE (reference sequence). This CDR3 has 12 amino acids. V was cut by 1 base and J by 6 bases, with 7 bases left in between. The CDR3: CASSLKQDGYTF. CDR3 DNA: TGTGCCAGCAGCTTGAAACAGGATGGCTACACCTTC.